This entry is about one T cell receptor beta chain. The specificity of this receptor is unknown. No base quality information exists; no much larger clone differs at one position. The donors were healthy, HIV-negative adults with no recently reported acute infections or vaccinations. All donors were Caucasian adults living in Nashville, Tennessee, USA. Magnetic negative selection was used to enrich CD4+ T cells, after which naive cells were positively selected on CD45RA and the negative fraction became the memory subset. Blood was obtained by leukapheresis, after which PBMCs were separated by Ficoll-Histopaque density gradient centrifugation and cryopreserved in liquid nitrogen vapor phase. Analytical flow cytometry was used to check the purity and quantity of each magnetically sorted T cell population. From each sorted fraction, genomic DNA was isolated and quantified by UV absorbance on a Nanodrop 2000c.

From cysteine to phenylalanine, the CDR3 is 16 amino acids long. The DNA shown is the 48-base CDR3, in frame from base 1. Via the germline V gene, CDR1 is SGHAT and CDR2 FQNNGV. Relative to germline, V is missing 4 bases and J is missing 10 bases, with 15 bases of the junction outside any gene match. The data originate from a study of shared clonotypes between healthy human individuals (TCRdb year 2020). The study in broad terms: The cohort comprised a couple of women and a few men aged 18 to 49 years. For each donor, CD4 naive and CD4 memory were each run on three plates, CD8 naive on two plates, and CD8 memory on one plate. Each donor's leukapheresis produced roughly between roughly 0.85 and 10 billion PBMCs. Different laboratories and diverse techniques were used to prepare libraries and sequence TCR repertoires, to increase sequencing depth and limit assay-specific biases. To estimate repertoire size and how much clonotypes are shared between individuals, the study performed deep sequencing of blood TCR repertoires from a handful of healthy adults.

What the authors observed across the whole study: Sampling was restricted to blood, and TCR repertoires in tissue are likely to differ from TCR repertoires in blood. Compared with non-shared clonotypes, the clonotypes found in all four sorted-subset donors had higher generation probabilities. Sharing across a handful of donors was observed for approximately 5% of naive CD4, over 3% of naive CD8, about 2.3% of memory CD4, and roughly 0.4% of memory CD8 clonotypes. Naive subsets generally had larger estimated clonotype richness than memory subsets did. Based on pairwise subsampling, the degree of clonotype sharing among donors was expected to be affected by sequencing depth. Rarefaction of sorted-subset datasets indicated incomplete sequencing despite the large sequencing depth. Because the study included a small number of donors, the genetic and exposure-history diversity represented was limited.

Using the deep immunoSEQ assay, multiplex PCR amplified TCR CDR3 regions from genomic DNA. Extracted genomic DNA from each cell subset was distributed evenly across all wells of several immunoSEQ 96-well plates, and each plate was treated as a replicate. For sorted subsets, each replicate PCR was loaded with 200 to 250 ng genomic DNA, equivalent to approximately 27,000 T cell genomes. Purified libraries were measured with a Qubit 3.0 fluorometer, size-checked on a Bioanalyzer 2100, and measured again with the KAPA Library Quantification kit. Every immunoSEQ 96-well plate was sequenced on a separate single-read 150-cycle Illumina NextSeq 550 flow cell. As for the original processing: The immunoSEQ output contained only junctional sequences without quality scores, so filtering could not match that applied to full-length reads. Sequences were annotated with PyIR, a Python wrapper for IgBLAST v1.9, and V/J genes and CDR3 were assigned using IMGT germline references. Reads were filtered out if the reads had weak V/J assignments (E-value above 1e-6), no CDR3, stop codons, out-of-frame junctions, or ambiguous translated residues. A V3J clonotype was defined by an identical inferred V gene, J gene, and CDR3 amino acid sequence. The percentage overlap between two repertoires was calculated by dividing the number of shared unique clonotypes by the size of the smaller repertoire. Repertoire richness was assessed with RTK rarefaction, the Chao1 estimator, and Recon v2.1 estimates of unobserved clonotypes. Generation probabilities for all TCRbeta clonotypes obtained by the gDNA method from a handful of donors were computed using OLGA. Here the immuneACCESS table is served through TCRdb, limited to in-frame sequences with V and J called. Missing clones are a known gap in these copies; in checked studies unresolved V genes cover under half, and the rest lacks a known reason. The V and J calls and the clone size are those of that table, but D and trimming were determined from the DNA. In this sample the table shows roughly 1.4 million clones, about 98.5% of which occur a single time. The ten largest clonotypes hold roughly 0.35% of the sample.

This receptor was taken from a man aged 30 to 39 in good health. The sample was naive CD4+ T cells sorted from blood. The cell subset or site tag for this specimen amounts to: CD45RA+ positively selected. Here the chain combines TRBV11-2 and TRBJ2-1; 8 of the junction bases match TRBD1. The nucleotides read TGTGCCAGCAGCTCAGCTGGGGGGACAGGCCGGTTGGAGCAGTTCTTC. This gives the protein CASSSAGGTGRLEQFF. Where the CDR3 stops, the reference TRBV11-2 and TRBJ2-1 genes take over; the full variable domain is EAGVAQSPRYKIIEKRQSVAFWCNPISGHATLYWYQQILGQGPKLLIQFQNNGVVDDSQLPKDRFSAERLKGVDSTLKIQPAKLEDSAVYLCASSSAGGTGRLEQFFGPGTRLTVL.